A selection of T cell receptor beta chains follows, all from one sample in a study of blood T cell repertoires in COVID-19. The data were produced by immunoSEQ multiplex PCR, yet TCRdb's version contains in-frame clones alone and is incomplete. The sample has 34,000 or so clones, 88% seen once. Sequenced: peripheral blood. These receptors originate from a man aged 55 to 70 with active COVID-19. CDR3s include the opening cysteine and the closing phenylalanine or tryptophan. Each record gives: clone size, V gene, J gene, D gene, CDR3 protein, CDR3 DNA. D genes are given only for firm matches. Rows give clone size only sometimes, using once, few, many, or a class for an expanded clone.

abundance: -
v_gene: TRBV28
j_gene: TRBJ1-1
d_gene: TRBD1
CDR3aa: CASSLPYHRGNTEAFF
CDR3nt: TGTGCCAGCAGTTTACCGTACCACAGGGGGAACACTGAAGCTTTCTTT

abundance: -
v_gene: TRBV6-6
j_gene: TRBJ2-3
d_gene: TRBD1
CDR3aa: CASSYPGQLTTDTQYF
CDR3nt: TGTGCCAGCAGTTACCCGGGACAGCTTACCACAGATACGCAGTATTTT

abundance: -
v_gene: TRBV7-9
j_gene: TRBJ2-1
d_gene: -
CDR3aa: CASSLTGSRAKEQFF
CDR3nt: TGTGCCAGCAGCCTTACAGGAAGTCGGGCAAAGGAGCAGTTCTTC

abundance: -
v_gene: TRBV5-1
j_gene: TRBJ2-1
d_gene: TRBD1
CDR3aa: CASSLTGDSYNEQFF
CDR3nt: TGCGCCAGCAGCTTGACAGGGGACTCCTACAATGAGCAGTTCTTC

abundance: few
v_gene: TRBV19
j_gene: TRBJ2-1
d_gene: -
CDR3aa: CASSIVGSNEQFF
CDR3nt: TGTGCCAGTAGTATAGTGGGCTCCAATGAGCAGTTCTTC

abundance: -
v_gene: TRBV19
j_gene: TRBJ1-6
d_gene: TRBD1
CDR3aa: CASSMGRTGLIYNSPLHF
CDR3nt: TGTGCCAGTAGTATGGGGCGGACAGGCCTCATCTATAATTCACCCCTCCACTTT

abundance: few
v_gene: TRBV2
j_gene: TRBJ2-1
d_gene: TRBD2
CDR3aa: CASSELTSGRFNEQFF
CDR3nt: TGTGCCAGCAGCGAACTCACTAGCGGGAGATTTAATGAGCAGTTCTTC

abundance: once
v_gene: TRBV10-2
j_gene: TRBJ2-7
d_gene: TRBD2
CDR3aa: CASSHPPSGSAEQYF
CDR3nt: TGCGCCAGCAGTCACCCCCCTAGCGGGAGTGCCGAGCAGTACTTC

abundance: once
v_gene: TRBV11-2
j_gene: TRBJ2-2
d_gene: TRBD2
CDR3aa: CASSLDQGLAGAGELFF
CDR3nt: TGTGCCAGCAGCTTAGATCAGGGACTAGCGGGAGCCGGGGAGCTGTTTTTT

abundance: -
v_gene: TRBV5-1
j_gene: TRBJ2-3
d_gene: -
CDR3aa: CASSFTPEAGTQYF
CDR3nt: TGCGCCAGCAGCTTCACCCCCGAAGCAGGGACGCAGTATTTT

abundance: -
v_gene: TRBV9
j_gene: TRBJ2-5
d_gene: -
CDR3aa: CASNRGYQETQYF
CDR3nt: TGTGCCAGCAACCGGGGGTACCAAGAGACCCAGTACTTC

abundance: -
v_gene: TRBV7-9
j_gene: TRBJ2-3
d_gene: TRBD2
CDR3aa: CASSLAGLAVDTQYF
CDR3nt: TGTGCCAGCAGCTTAGCGGGACTAGCGGTAGATACGCAGTATTTT

abundance: once
v_gene: TRBV19
j_gene: TRBJ1-5
d_gene: -
CDR3aa: CASSPWALTISNQPQHF
CDR3nt: TGTGCCAGTAGTCCGTGGGCCCTAACCATTAGCAATCAGCCCCAGCATTTT

abundance: -
v_gene: TRBV2
j_gene: TRBJ1-2
d_gene: -
CDR3aa: CASSPKYGYTF
CDR3nt: TGTGCCAGCAGTCCAAAATATGGCTACACCTTC

abundance: -
v_gene: TRBV5-4
j_gene: TRBJ2-5
d_gene: TRBD2
CDR3aa: CASSQYSGRVETQYF
CDR3nt: TGTGCCAGCAGCCAGTATAGCGGGAGGGTGGAGACCCAGTACTTC

abundance: -
v_gene: TRBV4-1
j_gene: TRBJ2-1
d_gene: TRBD2
CDR3aa: CASSQTPGLAGAGEQFF
CDR3nt: TGCGCCAGCAGCCAAACTCCGGGACTAGCGGGAGCGGGTGAGCAGTTCTTC

abundance: few
v_gene: TRBV5-1
j_gene: TRBJ2-1
d_gene: -
CDR3aa: CASSPYDGSTNEQFF
CDR3nt: TGCGCCAGCAGCCCCTACGACGGGTCTACGAATGAGCAGTTCTTC